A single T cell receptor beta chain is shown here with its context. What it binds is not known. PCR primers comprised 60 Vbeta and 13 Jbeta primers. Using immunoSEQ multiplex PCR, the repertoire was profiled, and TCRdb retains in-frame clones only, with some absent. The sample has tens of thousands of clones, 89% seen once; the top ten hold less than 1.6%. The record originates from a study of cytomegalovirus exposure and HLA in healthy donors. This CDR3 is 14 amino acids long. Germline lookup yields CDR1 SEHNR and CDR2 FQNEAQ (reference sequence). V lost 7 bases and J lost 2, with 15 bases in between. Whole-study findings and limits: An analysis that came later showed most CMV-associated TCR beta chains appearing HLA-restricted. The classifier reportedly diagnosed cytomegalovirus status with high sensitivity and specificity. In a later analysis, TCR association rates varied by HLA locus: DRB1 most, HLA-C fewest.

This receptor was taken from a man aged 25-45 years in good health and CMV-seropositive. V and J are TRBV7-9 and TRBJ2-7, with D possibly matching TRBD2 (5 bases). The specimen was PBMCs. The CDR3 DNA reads TGTGCCAGCACCGCCGGTGGGAGCCCCTACGAGCAGTACTTC. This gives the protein CASTAGGSPYEQYF. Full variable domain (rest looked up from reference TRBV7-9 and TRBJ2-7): DTGVSQNPRHKITKRGQNVTFRCDPISEHNRLYWYRQTLGQGPEFLTYFQNEAQLEKSRLLSDRFSAERPKGSFSTLEIQRTEQGDSAMYLCASTAGGSPYEQYFGPGTRLTVT.